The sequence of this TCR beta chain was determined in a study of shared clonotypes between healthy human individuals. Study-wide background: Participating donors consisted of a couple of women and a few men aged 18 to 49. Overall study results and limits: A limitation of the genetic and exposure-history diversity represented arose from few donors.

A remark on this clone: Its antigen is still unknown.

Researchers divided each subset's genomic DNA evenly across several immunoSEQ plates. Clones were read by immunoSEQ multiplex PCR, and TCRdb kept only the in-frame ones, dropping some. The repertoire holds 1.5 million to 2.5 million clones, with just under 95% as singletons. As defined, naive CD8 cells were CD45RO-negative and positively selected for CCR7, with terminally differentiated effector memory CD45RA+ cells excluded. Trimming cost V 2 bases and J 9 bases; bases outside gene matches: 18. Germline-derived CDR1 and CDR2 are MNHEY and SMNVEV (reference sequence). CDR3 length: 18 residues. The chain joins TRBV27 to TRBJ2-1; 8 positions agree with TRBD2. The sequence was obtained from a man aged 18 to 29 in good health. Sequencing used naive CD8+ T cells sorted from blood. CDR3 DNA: TGTGCCAGCAGTTTAGGCCCTCCGCTAGCGGGCGCCATACCTGAGCAGTTCTTC. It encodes CASSLGPPLAGAIPEQFF.